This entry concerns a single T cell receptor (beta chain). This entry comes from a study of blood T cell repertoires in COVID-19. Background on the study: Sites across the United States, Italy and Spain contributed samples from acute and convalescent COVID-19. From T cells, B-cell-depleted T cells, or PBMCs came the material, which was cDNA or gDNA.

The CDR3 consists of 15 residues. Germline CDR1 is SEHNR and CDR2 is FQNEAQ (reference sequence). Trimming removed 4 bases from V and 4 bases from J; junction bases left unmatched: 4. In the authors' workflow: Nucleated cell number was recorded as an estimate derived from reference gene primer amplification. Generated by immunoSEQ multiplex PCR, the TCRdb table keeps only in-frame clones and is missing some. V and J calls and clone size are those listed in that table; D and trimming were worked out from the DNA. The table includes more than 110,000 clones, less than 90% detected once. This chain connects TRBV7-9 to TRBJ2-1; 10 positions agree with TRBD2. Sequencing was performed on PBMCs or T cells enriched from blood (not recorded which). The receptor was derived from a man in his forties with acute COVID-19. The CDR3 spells CASSYTSGDYNEQFF. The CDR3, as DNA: TGTGCCAGCAGCTACACTAGCGGGGATTACAATGAGCAGTTCTTC.